The 31 T cell receptor beta chains given below trace back to one sample, sequenced in a study of blood T cell repertoires in COVID-19. Method: immunoSEQ multiplex PCR; TCRdb's copy keeps in-frame clones and lacks some. This table has roughly 200,000 clones, more than 80% appearing once. Sequencing used peripheral blood. The receptors shown here come from a woman aged 30 to 39 with COVID-19, enrolled during active disease.

The J gene is TRBJ2-5, the V gene TRBV3-1 (or the pseudogene TRBV3-2); D is possibly TRBD2 (5 bases). Per germline, CDR1 LGHDT and CDR2 YNNKEL (reference sequence). V was pared by 2 bases and J by 3 bases, with 16 bases between. The CDR3 spans 16 residues. The CDR3: CASSQNLQLGKETQYF. The CDR3 bases are TGTGCCAGCAGCCAAAATCTCCAGCTCGGGAAAGAGACCCAGTACTTC.

The V and J genes are TRBV6-4 and TRBJ1-1; D unresolved. The CDR3 length is 14 residues. Per the germline V gene, CDR1 is MRHNA and CDR2 is SNTAGT. The V end was cut by 3 bases, the J end by 6 bases, with 14 bases between. In DNA form, the CDR3 reads TGTGCCAGCAGTGAATCGATAGGGAGGTCTGAAGCTTTCTTT. Its protein is CASSESIGRSEAFF.

The V gene is TRBV5-4, the J gene TRBJ2-6, with D possibly matching TRBD2 (7 bases). This CDR3 region has 17 residues. V gave up 0 bases and J gave up 0 bases, with 10 bases separating them. Germline V CDR1 and CDR2: SGHNT, YYREEE (reference sequence). CDR3 coding DNA: TGTGCCAGCAGCTTGGGCGGGGGCAGCTCTGGGGCCAACGTCCTGACTTTC. It is translated as CASSLGGGSSGANVLTF. Variable domain in full (rest from reference TRBV5-4 and TRBJ2-6): ETGVTQSPTHLIKTRGQQVTLRCSSQSGHNTVSWYQQALGQGPQFIFQYYREEENGRGNFPPRFSGLQFPNYSSELNVNALELDDSALYLCASSLGGGSSGANVLTFGAGSRLTVL.

The chain carries TRBV5-6 and TRBJ2-7; D possibly corresponds to TRBD1 (5 bases). From germline, CDR1 is SGHDT and CDR2 YYEEEE. Trimming shortened V by 3 bases and J by 4 bases, and 11 bases separated the two germline ends. There are 13 residues in the CDR3. The chain's CDR3 is CASSSAGIYEQYF. DNA for the CDR3: TGTGCCAGCAGCTCAGCAGGGATATACGAGCAGTACTTC.

The genes are TRBV12-3 or TRBV12-4 and TRBJ2-7; D remains ambiguous. This CDR3 is built from 13 residues. The V end was cut by 0 bases, the J end by 2 bases, with 5 bases between. DNA for the CDR3: TGTGCCAGCAGTTTAGCGGCCCCCTACGAGCAGTACTTC. Residues: CASSLAAPYEQYF.

This sequence joins TRBV6-2 or TRBV6-3 and TRBJ2-7; D unclear. This CDR3 region has 16 residues. Germline CDR1 and CDR2: MNHEY and SVGEGT. The V end lost 0 bases, the J end lost 0 bases, and 12 bases lay between the germline ends. CDR3: CASSYSKTRGSYEQYF. Here the CDR3 DNA reads TGTGCCAGCAGTTACTCGAAAACCCGAGGCTCCTACGAGCAGTACTTC.

The chain combines TRBV13 with TRBJ2-3, with D tentatively TRBD1 (6 bases). The CDR3 consists of 13 residues. Trimming took off 1 base at V and 4 bases at J, with 6 bases between the two ends. Germline values: CDR1 PRHDT, CDR2 FYEKMQ (reference sequence). CDR3 amino acids: CASSLAGADTQYF. The CDR3 DNA reads as TGTGCCAGCAGCTTAGCAGGGGCAGATACGCAGTATTTT.

CDR3 nucleotides: TGTGCCAGCAGTCGACAGCTAATGAACACTGAAGCTTTCTTT. It specifies CASSRQLMNTEAFF. This rearrangement joins TRBV6-2 or TRBV6-3 to TRBJ1-1; D may be TRBD1 (5 bases). Germline CDR1 and CDR2: MNHEY and SVGEGT. The CDR3 extends over 14 amino acids. V lost 5 bases, J lost 0 bases, and 10 bases lay in between.

V gene TRBV9 combines with J gene TRBJ2-7, with D possibly being TRBD2 (5 bases). Germline loops: CDR1 SGDLS, CDR2 YYNGEE. Trimming removed 0 bases from V and 3 bases from J, with 13 bases in between. This CDR3 contains 15 residues. CDR3 DNA sequence: TGTGCCAGCAGCGTAGGGCTAGCTGTCGACTACGAGCAGTACTTC. Encoded protein: CASSVGLAVDYEQYF.

V and J are TRBV13 and TRBJ2-1; 8 bases match TRBD2. The germline V gene has CDR1 PRHDT and CDR2 FYEKMQ (reference sequence). This CDR3 is built from 17 residues. Germline trimming cut 9 bases from V and 0 bases from J; bases unmatched to any gene: 13. The CDR3 bases are TGTGCCAGTTCCAGACGGGAGGGCCCGAGCTCCTACAATGAGCAGTTCTTC. Its translation is CASSRREGPSSYNEQFF.

The chain links TRBV4-1 to TRBJ2-3; TRBD2 might be the D (6 bases). Germline V gene lookup returns CDR1 MGHRA and CDR2 YSYEKL. The V and J ends lost 2 bases and 2 bases respectively, with 23 bases between them. The length of the CDR3 is 19 residues. For the CDR3, the DNA is TGCGCCAGCAGCCAACCTAGCGCACCCACTCGGCTCCACACAGATACGCAGTATTTT. Amino acid sequence: CASSQPSAPTRLHTDTQYF.

The chain combines TRBV5-4 with TRBJ2-1; the D gene is possibly TRBD1 (6 bases). Germline V gene lookup returns CDR1 SGHNT and CDR2 YYREEE (reference sequence). V gave up 2 bases and J gave up 6 bases, with 15 bases separating them. The length of the CDR3 is 15 residues. The DNA of the CDR3 is TGTGCCAGCAGCTTCAGGGGAAAACTGGGCAATGAGCAGTTCTTC. Translating gives CASSFRGKLGNEQFF.

V is TRBV11-2 and J is TRBJ2-5, with 7 bases lining up with TRBD2. J gave up 5 bases and V 5 bases, and 8 bases lay outside the gene matches. Looked up from germline, CDR1 is SGHAT and CDR2 is FQNNGV. This CDR3 has 14 residues. CDR3 protein: CASSPPEAGETQYF. The CDR3, as DNA: TGTGCCAGCAGCCCCCCCGAAGCGGGGGAGACCCAGTACTTC.

The chain employs TRBV4-3 and TRBJ2-3; 9 bases agree with TRBD2. Germline V lookup: CDR1 LGHNA, CDR2 YSLEER. The trim removed 7 bases at V and 4 bases at J, leaving 9 bases unmatched. This CDR3 has 15 amino acids. The CDR3 DNA follows: TGCGCCAGCAATTATCTAGCGGGGACCGCAGATACGCAGTATTTT. It encodes CASNYLAGTADTQYF.

The chain combines TRBV4-3 with TRBJ2-5; TRBD2 matches 8 bases. This CDR3 contains 15 residues. In germline, CDR1 is LGHNA, CDR2 YSLEER. The J segment lost 4 bases and the V segment lost 0 bases, leaving 4 bases of the junction unmatched. CDR3: CASSQDSGGGETQYF. The CDR3 coding sequence is TGCGCCAGCAGCCAAGATTCGGGGGGGGGAGAGACCCAGTACTTC.

This sequence joins TRBV2 and TRBJ2-1; possibly TRBD1 for D (5 bases). Looked up from germline, CDR1 is SNHLY and CDR2 is FYNNEI. The CDR3 consists of 14 residues. Trimming took 7 bases from V and 4 from J, leaving 14 bases between them. This CDR3 reads CASKWAGLYNEQFF. The CDR3 DNA reads TGTGCCAGCAAGTGGGCAGGGTTGTACAATGAGCAGTTCTTC.

This chain links TRBV10-3 with TRBJ2-1; D is possibly TRBD1 (6 bases). CDR1 and CDR2 (germline): ENHRY, SYGVKD. The V gene lost 7 bases and the J gene lost 0 bases, with 16 bases spanning the gap. The CDR3 contains 16 residues. CDR3 sequence reads: CAINKHDRSSYNEQFF. The CDR3 bases are TGTGCCATCAATAAACATGACAGGAGCTCCTACAATGAGCAGTTCTTC.

For this clone: It is unclear where the CDR3 begins or ends on the DNA, so no DNA is shown, and the CDR3 is as TCRdb lists it. The CDR3 region is CASSFWGQGTSGSSTDTQYF. The V call is TRBV12-1, the J call TRBJ2-3; the table's D call of TRBD2 was not tested on the DNA. TRBV12-1 is a known pseudogene. Including both end residues, the CDR3 is 20 amino acids long.

The chain uses TRBV7-8 and TRBJ2-2; no reliable D call. The CDR3 spans 14 residues. Germline V gene sequence: CDR1 SGHVS, CDR2 FQNEAQ. V gave up 5 bases and J gave up 1 base, with 8 bases separating them. The CDR3, as DNA: TGTGCCAGCAGCAGAACCAGGAACACCGGGGAGCTGTTTTTT. Translation: CASSRTRNTGELFF. Full variable domain (rest looked up from reference TRBV7-8 and TRBJ2-2): GAGVSQSPRYKVAKRGQDVALRCDPISGHVSLFWYQQALGQGPEFLTYFQNEAQLDKSGLPSDRFFAERPEGSVSTLKIQRTQQEDSAVYLCASSRTRNTGELFFGEGSRLTVL.

The chain couples TRBV27 to TRBJ1-2; TRBD1 agrees at 9 bases. The trim removed 5 bases at V and 6 bases at J, leaving 7 bases unmatched. This CDR3 is 14 amino acids long. Germline V gene data show CDR1 as MNHEY and CDR2 as SMNVEV (reference sequence). CDR3 DNA sequence: TGTGCCAGCAGTCTACAGGGACAGGGCCATGGCTACACCTTC. Amino acid sequence: CASSLQGQGHGYTF.

The chain uses TRBV18 and TRBJ1-1; D gene ambiguous. This CDR3 spans 13 amino acids. Germline V gene data show CDR1 as KGHSH and CDR2 as LQKENI. Trimming left V 5 bases short and J 1 base short, with 8 bases between. CDR3 nucleotide sequence: TGTGCCAGCTCAGGGCAGACGAACACTGAAGCTTTCTTT. Its translation: CASSGQTNTEAFF.

The V call is TRBV9, the J call TRBJ1-1; TRBD1 matches at 8 bases. V lost 4 bases to trimming and J lost 1 base; unmatched junction nucleotides: 12. CDR1 is SGDLS and CDR2 is YYNGEE in the germline V gene. This CDR3 has 17 residues. This CDR3 is CASSPAQGALWNTEAFF. CDR3 DNA: TGTGCCAGCAGCCCCGCGCAGGGGGCCTTATGGAACACTGAAGCTTTCTTT.

The V and J genes are TRBV7-9 and TRBJ2-1; D gene uncertain. This CDR3 has 13 amino acids. V lost 5 bases to trimming and J lost 6 bases, with 11 bases between them. The germline V gene has CDR1 SEHNR and CDR2 FQNEAQ (reference sequence). CDR3 residues: CASSLTETNEQFF. In DNA, the CDR3 is TGTGCCAGCAGCCTTACGGAGACCAATGAGCAGTTCTTC.

This chain's CDR3 is CAIRRTGGFGYTF. The CDR3, as DNA: TGTGCCATCAGGCGGACAGGGGGGTTTGGCTACACCTTC. V usage is TRBV10-3 and J usage is TRBJ1-2; 10 nucleotides agree with TRBD1. Trimming at V came to 6 bases and at J to 7 bases, leaving 5 bases not matched to a gene. Germline-derived CDR1 and CDR2 are ENHRY and SYGVKD. This CDR3 has 13 amino acids.

This chain links TRBV6-5 with TRBJ2-3, with D possibly being TRBD2 (5 bases). The V and J ends lost 7 bases and 5 bases respectively, with 19 bases between them. The CDR3 extends over 15 amino acids. From germline, CDR1 is MNHEY and CDR2 SVGAGI. The CDR3 bases are TGTGCCAGCAACTACGGACTGCGTACTCAAGATACGCAGTATTTT. Translating it yields CASNYGLRTQDTQYF.

J is TRBJ2-5 and V is TRBV7-8; D perhaps matches TRBD2 (6 bases). Germline CDR1 and CDR2: SGHVS and FQNEAQ. V lost 2 bases and J lost 1, with 11 bases in between. The CDR3 spans 15 residues. CDR3 sequence (DNA): TGTGCCAGCAGCTTATCCGGGGGAGTCCAAGAGACCCAGTACTTC. Protein sequence: CASSLSGGVQETQYF.

The genes are TRBV18 and TRBJ2-2, with TRBD2 matching 15 bases. CDR3 length: 18 amino acids. J was trimmed by 5 bases and V by 3 bases; bases with no gene match: 7. Germline loops: CDR1 KGHSH, CDR2 LQKENI. This chain's CDR3 is CASSPLGLAGGRTGELFF. CDR3 coding DNA: TGTGCCAGCTCACCGCTTGGACTAGCGGGAGGGAGGACCGGGGAGCTGTTTTTT.

The table lists this clone with a few counts. V and J are TRBV5-6 and TRBJ2-1, with D tentatively TRBD2 (5 bases). V was trimmed by 6 bases and J by 4 bases, leaving 17 bases between them. This CDR3 has 15 residues. Per germline, CDR1 SGHDT and CDR2 YYEEEE. CDR3 in DNA: TGTGCCAGCACCTGGCTTACGGGGAGATACAATGAGCAGTTCTTC. This translates into CASTWLTGRYNEQFF.

This clone has only one observation. The J gene is TRBJ2-7, the V gene TRBV9, with 11 positions matching TRBD1. The CDR3 contains 13 residues. Trimming removed 4 bases from V and 5 bases from J; junction bases left unmatched: 2. Germline lookup yields CDR1 SGDLS and CDR2 YYNGEE. The CDR3 DNA sequence: TGTGCCAGCAGCAAGGGACAGGGGGACGAGCAGTACTTC. Translated, it gives CASSKGQGDEQYF.

The chain carries TRBV27 and TRBJ1-2; the match to TRBD1 covers 8 bases. The CDR3 covers 16 residues. The germline V gene has CDR1 MNHEY and CDR2 SMNVEV (reference sequence). The V and J ends lost 1 base and 3 bases, in that order; junction bases with no gene match: 7. DNA for the CDR3: TGTGCCAGCAGTTTATGGTCAGGGGGCATTGACTATGGCTACACCTTC. This codes for CASSLWSGGIDYGYTF.

This rearrangement joins TRBV19 to TRBJ1-1; TRBD1 matches 12 bases. This CDR3 is 14 amino acids long. Per the germline V gene, CDR1 is LNHDA and CDR2 is SQIVND (reference sequence). The V segment lost 5 bases and the J segment 3 bases; nucleotides outside the gene matches: 1. CDR3 DNA: TGTGCCAGTAGTGGGGACAGGGGGCACACTGAAGCTTTCTTT. This codes for CASSGDRGHTEAFF.